Below are 25 T cell receptor beta chains sequenced from a single sample in a study of shared clonotypes between healthy human individuals. Sequencing used immunoSEQ multiplex PCR; TCRdb keeps in-frame clones, though not all of them. Here the sample spans about 2.4 million clones, more than 80% being singletons. Specimen: naive CD4+ T cells sorted from blood. The subset denotes: CD45RA+ positively selected. The source is a man younger than 30 in good health.

The rearrangement uses TRBV30 and TRBJ1-1; the D is unclear. The CDR3 runs to 15 residues. Looked up from germline, CDR1 is GTSNPN and CDR2 is SVGIG (reference sequence). V was trimmed by 0 bases and J by 1 base, leaving 12 bases between them. Written as DNA, the CDR3 is TGTGCCTGGAGTGTAGGGTTCCCGGGGAACACTGAAGCTTTCTTT. It encodes CAWSVGFPGNTEAFF.

V gene TRBV4-3 combines with J gene TRBJ2-5; 12 positions agree with TRBD2. V was clipped by 0 bases and J by 4 bases; unmatched bases: 9. Germline lookup yields CDR1 LGHNA and CDR2 YSLEER. CDR3 length: 18 amino acids. The CDR3: CASSQESGASGRAETQYF. CDR3 DNA: TGCGCCAGCAGCCAAGAGTCGGGCGCTAGCGGGAGGGCAGAGACCCAGTACTTC.

This clone was recorded only once. V and J are TRBV6-5 and TRBJ2-7; 7 bases match TRBD1. This CDR3 has 15 amino acids. V shed 7 bases, J shed 6 bases, and the junction held 15 bases outside the gene matches. The germline V gene encodes CDR1 MNHEY and CDR2 SVGAGI. The CDR3 region has the DNA TGTGCCAGCAATATAGACCCCCAGGGGGTTGGCGAGCAGTACTTC. It codes for CASNIDPQGVGEQYF.

The chain has TRBV7-2 and TRBJ2-3, with TRBD2 matching over 8 bases. Germline V gene lookup returns CDR1 SGHTA and CDR2 FQGNSA. There are 16 residues in the CDR3. The V segment lost 1 base and the J segment 1 base; nucleotides outside the gene matches: 4. CDR3 in amino acids: CASSLVAGGRTDTQYF. DNA for the CDR3: TGTGCCAGCAGCTTAGTGGCGGGAGGCCGCACAGATACGCAGTATTTT.

This clone showed up just a few times. V gene TRBV14 combines with J gene TRBJ2-1; the match to TRBD2 covers 14 bases. The V and J ends lost 5 bases and 10 bases, in that order; junction bases with no gene match: 7. Looked up from germline, CDR1 is SGHDN and CDR2 is FVKESK. This CDR3 has 15 amino acids. This CDR3 reads CASSLGLAGVWEQFF. The DNA for the CDR3 is TGTGCCAGCAGCTTGGGACTAGCGGGAGTGTGGGAGCAGTTCTTC.

The V call is TRBV5-1, the J call TRBJ2-7; a possible D gene is TRBD1 (6 bases). The length of the CDR3 is 13 residues. Germline V gives CDR1 SGHRS, CDR2 YFSETQ. V lost 4 bases and J 5 bases, leaving 13 bases between the germline ends. CDR3 region: CASSPQGRDEQYF. In nucleotides, the CDR3 is TGCGCCAGCAGCCCCCAGGGGCGAGACGAGCAGTACTTC.

The gene calls are TRBV11-2 and TRBJ2-7; D possibly corresponds to TRBD1 (6 bases). Germline V gene lookup returns CDR1 SGHAT and CDR2 FQNNGV. The CDR3 length is 16 residues. V was shortened by 0 bases and J by 2 bases, with 14 bases between the two germline ends. The CDR3 protein is CASSLDSQGPAYEQYF. The CDR3 DNA reads TGTGCCAGCAGCTTAGATTCACAGGGCCCTGCCTACGAGCAGTACTTC.

The CDR3 is CASSQQGAGTEAFF. In DNA, the CDR3 is TGTGCCAGCAGCCAACAGGGGGCCGGCACTGAAGCTTTCTTT. The genes are TRBV9 and TRBJ1-1; 9 bases align to TRBD1. The J segment lost 4 bases and the V segment lost 4 bases, leaving 5 bases of the junction unmatched. Germline lookup yields CDR1 SGDLS and CDR2 YYNGEE. The CDR3 covers 14 residues.

CDR3 region: CASSYFQGAKGYEQYF. The CDR3 nucleotides read TGTGCCAGCAGTTACTTCCAGGGGGCGAAGGGATACGAGCAGTACTTC. The rearrangement links TRBV6-5 to TRBJ2-7, with 8 nucleotides matching TRBD1. V lost 1 base and J lost 4; bases outside the gene matches: 9. The CDR3 is made up of 16 amino acids. Germline-derived CDR1 and CDR2 are MNHEY and SVGAGI.

CDR3 loop: CASSLETGTSGIYNEQFF. The CDR3 nucleotides are TGTGCCAGCAGCCTTGAAACCGGGACTAGCGGGATCTACAATGAGCAGTTCTTC. This chain links TRBV9 with TRBJ2-1, with 13 bases matching TRBD2. After removal of 4 bases from V and 3 bases from J, the junction contained 10 bases not matched to a gene. This CDR3 is 18 amino acids long. Germline V gene data show CDR1 as SGDLS and CDR2 as YYNGEE.

The chain has TRBV18 and TRBJ2-1; 13 bases are a match to TRBD2. CDR1 and CDR2 (germline): KGHSH, LQKENI. The CDR3 is 15 amino acids. Trimming cost V 6 bases and J 6 bases; bases outside gene matches: 5. Here the CDR3 reads CASSLTSGGANEQFF. In DNA, the CDR3 is TGTGCCAGCTCCCTAACTAGCGGGGGGGCCAATGAGCAGTTCTTC.

This chain joins TRBV5-1 and TRBJ2-3; 9 nucleotides match TRBD1. The CDR3 extends over 17 amino acids. CDR1 SGHRS and CDR2 YFSETQ come from the germline V gene. After removal of 3 bases from V and 5 bases from J, the junction contained 13 bases not matched to a gene. This chain's CDR3 is CASSSRGTGGKRDTQYF. CDR3 nucleotides: TGCGCCAGCAGCTCACGCGGAACAGGGGGCAAGAGAGATACGCAGTATTTT.

The chain employs TRBV15 and TRBJ2-2, with D unclear. V shed 1 base and J shed 6 bases, with 12 bases lying between them. The CDR3 covers 15 residues. The germline V gene encodes CDR1 LNHNV and CDR2 YYDKDF (reference sequence). The CDR3 spells CATSRGQVNSGELFF. The CDR3, as DNA: TGTGCCACCAGCAGAGGTCAGGTTAACTCCGGGGAGCTGTTTTTT.

This clone is a singleton in its sample. The chain carries TRBV5-4 and TRBJ1-3; D possibly corresponds to TRBD1 (5 bases). V was clipped by 4 bases and J by 0 bases, with 11 bases between them. CDR3 size: 15 residues. Germline V CDR1 and CDR2: SGHNT, YYREEE (reference sequence). CDR3 amino acids: CASSRDASSGNTIYF. CDR3 nucleotide sequence: TGTGCCAGCAGCCGGGACGCCAGCTCTGGAAACACCATATATTTT.

The rearrangement uses TRBV6-6 and TRBJ2-5; a weak D match, TRBD2 (6 bases). Germline CDR1 reads MNHNY; CDR2 reads SVGAGI (reference sequence). V shed 8 bases and J shed 5 bases, with 6 bases lying between them. The CDR3 spans 10 residues. The DNA for the CDR3 is TGTGCCAGCCGGGGGGAGACCCAGTACTTC. Amino acid sequence: CASRGETQYF.

The rearrangement links TRBV7-2 to TRBJ1-5; 7 bases agree with TRBD1. Looked up from germline, CDR1 is SGHTA and CDR2 is FQGNSA. This CDR3 is 15 amino acids long. V was clipped by 4 bases and J by 1 base; unmatched bases: 4. CDR3 region: CASSSGQASNQPQHF. The CDR3, as DNA: TGTGCCAGCAGCTCCGGACAGGCCAGCAATCAGCCCCAGCATTTT. The whole variable domain, filled in from reference TRBV7-2 and TRBJ1-5, reads GAGVSQSPSNKVTEKGKDVELRCDPISGHTALYWYRQSLGQGLEFLIYFQGNSAPDKSGLPSDRFSAERTGGSVSTLTIQRTQQEDSAVYLCASSSGQASNQPQHFGDGTRLSIL.

The chain is built from TRBV2 and TRBJ2-1; tentatively, D is TRBD1 (5 bases). The CDR3 is 15 amino acids. From germline, CDR1 is SNHLY and CDR2 FYNNEI. Trimming cost V 2 bases and J 2 bases, with 10 bases left between them. The CDR3 is CASSESLGPYNEQFF. The CDR3 nucleotides are TGTGCCAGCAGTGAATCCCTGGGGCCCTACAATGAGCAGTTCTTC.

J is TRBJ2-3 and V is TRBV5-1; D is unclear. Germline V gene data show CDR1 as SGHRS and CDR2 as YFSETQ. The germline V and J ends were trimmed by 0 bases and 7 bases, with 12 bases remaining between them. This CDR3 contains 14 residues. For the CDR3, the DNA is TGCGCCAGCAGCTTGGGACTTCCCCCGTATACGCAGTATTTT. This translates into CASSLGLPPYTQYF.

The chain links TRBV10-3 to TRBJ1-4, with D possibly TRBD1 on 5 matching bases. The CDR3 consists of 15 residues. Germline loops: CDR1 ENHRY, CDR2 SYGVKD. V lost 0 bases and J 8 bases, leaving 13 bases between the germline ends. For the CDR3, the DNA is TGTGCCATCAGTGAGTCCAAGGGGATAGGAGAAAAACTGTTTTTT. As protein: CAISESKGIGEKLFF.

The gene calls are TRBV28 and TRBJ1-3; D unclear. The CDR3 has 13 residues. Trimming took 3 bases from V and 6 from J, leaving 9 bases between them. The germline gives CDR1 MDHEN, CDR2 SYDVKM. The CDR3 DNA is TGTGCCAGCAGTTTTAGTTTGGTAAACACCATATATTTT. As protein: CASSFSLVNTIYF. Full variable domain (missing parts from reference TRBV28 and TRBJ1-3): DVKVTQSSRYLVKRTGEKVFLECVQDMDHENMFWYRQDPGLGLRLIYFSYDVKMKEKGDIPEGYSVSREKKERFSLILESASTNQTSMYLCASSFSLVNTIYFGEGSWLTVV.

The chain combines TRBV19 with TRBJ2-7; 7 nucleotides match TRBD1. V shed 4 bases, J shed 0 bases, and the junction held 3 bases outside the gene matches. The CDR3 loop spans 14 amino acids. In germline, CDR1 is LNHDA, CDR2 SQIVND (reference sequence). In DNA, the CDR3 is TGTGCCAGTAGTACGGGACAGAGCTCCTACGAGCAGTACTTC. It encodes CASSTGQSSYEQYF.

This clone was observed a single time. The junction shows a germline mismatch at one end, possibly a read error. The same CDR3 also results from other DNA sequences found in this sample. The chain links TRBV7-7 to TRBJ2-5; the D call may be TRBD1 or TRBD2 (6 bases each). Germline values: CDR1 SSHAT, CDR2 FNYEAQ (reference sequence). The CDR3 is 13 amino acids. The CDR3 DNA reads as TGTGCTAGCAGCTTAGGGGGGCCAGAGACCCAGTACTTC. It translates to CASSLGGPETQYF.

This sequence joins TRBV7-9 and TRBJ2-4; 8 nucleotides line up with TRBD2. Trimming cost V 1 base and J 8 bases; bases outside gene matches: 7. CDR1 and CDR2 (germline): SEHNR, FQNEAQ (reference sequence). The CDR3 sequence is 15 residues long. CDR3: CASSLGTSGSHIQYF. CDR3 DNA sequence: TGTGCCAGCAGCTTAGGTACTAGCGGTTCTCACATTCAGTACTTC.

J is TRBJ2-3 and V is TRBV5-1; D is uncertain. The germline CDR1 and CDR2 sequences are SGHRS and YFSETQ. The germline V and J ends were trimmed by 1 base and 2 bases, with 11 bases remaining between them. The CDR3 length is 15 residues. This chain's CDR3 is CASSLPDGVTDTQYF. The DNA of the CDR3 is TGCGCCAGCAGCTTGCCGGACGGAGTCACAGATACGCAGTATTTT.

The rearrangement uses TRBV5-1 and TRBJ2-1, with 9 bases that match TRBD1. Trimming at V came to 3 bases and at J to 9 bases, leaving 16 bases not matched to a gene. Germline assignment: CDR1 SGHRS and CDR2 YFSETQ. The CDR3 is made up of 17 amino acids. This chain's CDR3 is CASSSGQGWVSGSEQFF. As DNA, the CDR3 is TGCGCCAGCAGCTCCGGACAGGGGTGGGTTTCGGGTAGTGAGCAGTTCTTC. Full variable domain (rest looked up from reference TRBV5-1 and TRBJ2-1): KAGVTQTPRYLIKTRGQQVTLSCSPISGHRSVSWYQQTPGQGLQFLFEYFSETQRNKGNFPGRFSGRQFSNSRSEMNVSTLELGDSALYLCASSSGQGWVSGSEQFFGPGTRLTVL.